The clone carrying this TCR beta chain has a count of ten or more. This entry comes from a study of neurological immune-mediated disorders. From the 5' RACE reads, TCRdb called clonotypes with MiXCR, one entry per CDR3 protein. The data show approximately 82,000 distinct CDR3 sequences, around 2.6% seen once. Germline CDR1 LGHNA, CDR2 YSLEER. The CDR3 is 16 amino acids. Trimming left V 5 bases short and J 6 bases short, with 19 bases between. This clonotype originated in a woman under 40 with multiple sclerosis. The V gene is TRBV4-3, the J gene TRBJ2-2; D may correspond to TRBD1 or TRBD2 (5 bases each). Source material: PBMCs. CDR3 protein: CASSVGTDGVSGELFF. Here the CDR3 DNA reads TGCGCCAGCAGCGTAGGGACGGACGGGGTCTCCGGGGAGCTGTTTTTT.